The 22 T cell receptor beta chains in this list originate from one sample, sequenced in a study of blood T cell repertoires in COVID-19. TCRdb keeps only in-frame clones here, not all; method: immunoSEQ multiplex PCR. The sample has about 190,000 clones, around 91% seen once; the top ten hold around 0.63%. The sample consisted of peripheral blood. Every receptor here comes from a man aged 50 to 60 with acute or convalescent COVID-19.

The chain links TRBV6-5 to TRBJ2-1; D ambiguous. The CDR3 is 16 amino acids. Trimming left V 4 bases short and J 1 base short, with 14 bases between. Germline lookup yields CDR1 MNHEY and CDR2 SVGAGI. CDR3 nucleotide sequence: TGTGCCAGCAGTTCCTCGGCCCCCTTTTCCTACAATGAGCAGTTCTTC. It yields the protein CASSSSAPFSYNEQFF.

The chain joins TRBV27 to TRBJ2-7, with D perhaps TRBD2 (5 bases). The V and J ends lost 2 bases and 6 bases respectively, with 14 bases between them. Germline values: CDR1 MNHEY, CDR2 SMNVEV (reference sequence). This CDR3 region has 14 residues. The CDR3 region is CASSLRLGVGEQYF. CDR3 nucleotides: TGTGCCAGCAGTTTACGTCTCGGGGTTGGCGAGCAGTACTTC.

This chain joins TRBV2 and TRBJ2-1; 8 bases are a match to TRBD1. After removal of 3 bases from V and 1 base from J, the junction contained 2 bases not matched to a gene. CDR1 is SNHLY, CDR2 FYNNEI, per germline. The CDR3 contains 15 residues. The CDR3 bases are TGTGCCAGCAGTGATCAGGGGGCTTCCTACAATGAGCAGTTCTTC. Amino acid sequence: CASSDQGASYNEQFF.

This chain connects TRBV5-1 to TRBJ1-1; TRBD1 aligns across 8 bases. V was clipped by 4 bases and J by 1 base; unmatched bases: 6. The CDR3 is 15 amino acids. CDR1 and CDR2 from the germline V gene are SGHRS and YFSETQ. CDR3 loop: CASSPVGQGNTEAFF. CDR3 sequence (DNA): TGCGCCAGCAGCCCCGTAGGACAGGGGAACACTGAAGCTTTCTTT.

The genes are TRBV27 and TRBJ2-2, with TRBD1 as a possible D gene (6 bases). V lost 3 bases to trimming and J lost 1 base, with 12 bases between them. This CDR3 contains 16 residues. CDR1 and CDR2 (germline): MNHEY, SMNVEV (reference sequence). The CDR3 DNA follows: TGTGCCAGCAGTTTCAGGGCAGGGGTGAACACCGGGGAGCTGTTTTTT. Translation: CASSFRAGVNTGELFF.

Only one count was recorded for this clone. The rearrangement joins TRBV7-9 to TRBJ2-3; D call uncertain. Germline CDR1 is SEHNR and CDR2 is FQNEAQ (reference sequence). Trimming cost V 1 base and J 0 bases, with 5 bases left between them. The CDR3 is 14 residues long. The CDR3 is CASSLGQSTDTQYF. The CDR3 nucleotides are TGTGCCAGCAGCTTAGGGCAGAGCACAGATACGCAGTATTTT.

The V gene is TRBV28, the J gene TRBJ2-3; the D gene is possibly TRBD2 (5 bases). The CDR3 is 15 amino acids. Per germline, CDR1 MDHEN and CDR2 SYDVKM. Trimming removed 8 bases from V and 1 base from J, with 16 bases in between. The CDR3 loop reads CASGSRDGRTDTQYF. The DNA of the CDR3 is TGTGCCAGCGGCTCCCGGGATGGGCGCACAGATACGCAGTATTTT.

CDR3 nucleotides: TGTGCCAGCTCACGAGCCGACAGGGTTGATGAGACCCAGTACTTC. Amino acid sequence: CASSRADRVDETQYF. This sequence joins TRBV18 and TRBJ2-5, with TRBD1 matching over 7 bases. The germline gives CDR1 KGHSH, CDR2 LQKENI. The CDR3 sequence is 15 residues long. V was clipped by 4 bases and J by 5 bases; unmatched bases: 10.

This clone appeared once. The CDR3 DNA follows: TGCAGTGCTAGTAATACAGGAGATCAGCCCCAGCATTTT. As protein: CSASNTGDQPQHF. This rearrangement joins TRBV20-1 to TRBJ1-5; D possibly corresponds to TRBD1 (5 bases). The ends were cut back, 3 bases at V and 5 bases at J, with 11 bases in the middle. Per germline, CDR1 DFQATT and CDR2 SNEGSKA (reference sequence). The CDR3 is 13 amino acids.

The chain uses TRBV7-9 and TRBJ2-2; 8 nucleotides agree with TRBD1. The CDR3 sequence is 15 residues long. V was pared by 5 bases and J by 5 bases, with 7 bases of the junction left unmatched. CDR1 SEHNR and CDR2 FQNEAQ come from the germline V gene (reference sequence). The CDR3 loop is CASSTTGVGTGELFF. The CDR3 region has the DNA TGTGCCAGCAGCACGACAGGGGTAGGGACCGGGGAGCTGTTTTTT.

The chain is built from TRBV3-1 (or the pseudogene TRBV3-2) and TRBJ2-2, with 11 bases matching TRBD2. The CDR3 length is 18 residues. J gave up 5 bases and V 2 bases, and 10 bases lay outside the gene matches. Germline V gives CDR1 LGHDT, CDR2 YNNKEL (reference sequence). CDR3 nucleotides: TGTGCCAGCAGCCAAAGTAGCGGGAGGGCCTTGTGGACCGGGGAGCTGTTTTTT. Translating gives CASSQSSGRALWTGELFF.

CDR3 in amino acids: CASSLGLDTEAFF. The DNA of the CDR3 is TGTGCCAGCTCTTTGGGGCTTGATACTGAAGCTTTCTTT. This sequence joins TRBV18 and TRBJ1-1; possible D gene TRBD1, 5 bases. This CDR3 is 13 amino acids long. The germline V gene has CDR1 KGHSH and CDR2 LQKENI. V was trimmed by 6 bases and J by 5 bases, leaving 13 bases between them.

This clone has just one count. This chain connects TRBV19 to TRBJ1-5; D possibly corresponds to TRBD1 (5 bases). Trimming stripped 10 bases from V and 2 bases from J, with 15 bases between. In germline, CDR1 is LNHDA, CDR2 SQIVND (reference sequence). The length of the CDR3 is 14 residues. For the CDR3, the DNA is TGTGCCACCAGCAACGGGGGGGGCAATCAGCCCCAGCATTTT. The encoded protein is CATSNGGGNQPQHF.

The V gene is TRBV28, the J gene TRBJ2-1; no firm D call. Germline values: CDR1 MDHEN, CDR2 SYDVKM. V was clipped by 9 bases and J by 7 bases, with 19 bases between them. The CDR3 is 14 residues long. DNA of the CDR3: TGTGCCAGTTCTTCACTCGGGTTTGAGAATGAGCAGTTCTTC. As protein: CASSSLGFENEQFF. Full variable domain (remainder filled in from reference TRBV28 and TRBJ2-1): DVKVTQSSRYLVKRTGEKVFLECVQDMDHENMFWYRQDPGLGLRLIYFSYDVKMKEKGDIPEGYSVSREKKERFSLILESASTNQTSMYLCASSSLGFENEQFFGPGTRLTVL.

V is TRBV5-1 and J is TRBJ2-1, with D unclear. The CDR3 covers 13 residues. V lost 2 bases, J lost 8 bases, and 11 bases lay in between. Germline V gene data show CDR1 as SGHRS and CDR2 as YFSETQ. CDR3 DNA sequence: TGCGCCAGCAGCTTCAACCCGCGCGATGAGCAGTTCTTC. As protein: CASSFNPRDEQFF.

This sequence joins TRBV28 and TRBJ1-6; 10 bases map to TRBD1. The length of the CDR3 is 18 residues. The V gene's germline CDR1 is MDHEN and CDR2 SYDVKM. V was pared by 5 bases and J by 0 bases, with 7 bases of the junction left unmatched. In DNA form, the CDR3 reads TGTGCCAGCAGTCGGGACAGGGGAATACACTCCTATAATTCACCCCTCCACTTT. Translated: CASSRDRGIHSYNSPLHF.

The chain uses TRBV27 and TRBJ2-1; possible D gene TRBD2, 5 bases. The CDR3 consists of 13 residues. Germline V gene sequence: CDR1 MNHEY, CDR2 SMNVEV (reference sequence). Trimming removed 3 bases at V and 8 bases at J, with 11 bases between. The CDR3 DNA reads as TGTGCCAGCAGTTTGAACGGGGTGGATGAGCAGTTCTTC. It is translated as CASSLNGVDEQFF.

The gene calls are TRBV12-3 or TRBV12-4 and TRBJ1-5; D not certain. The V gene lost 3 bases and the J gene lost 5 bases, with 8 bases spanning the gap. The CDR3 has 13 amino acids. CDR3 amino acids: CASSFAGDQPQHF. DNA of the CDR3: TGTGCCAGCAGTTTCGCCGGGGATCAGCCCCAGCATTTT.

V and J are TRBV10-3 and TRBJ1-2; perhaps TRBD1 as D (5 bases). The CDR3 loop spans 13 amino acids. The V end was cut by 7 bases, the J end by 2 bases, with 11 bases between. Germline CDR1 reads ENHRY; CDR2 reads SYGVKD. The CDR3 nucleotides are TGTGCCATCACGGCAGGGAGGAACTATGGCTACACCTTC. As protein: CAITAGRNYGYTF.

The chain couples TRBV7-6 to TRBJ1-1; D is possibly TRBD1 (6 bases). V dropped 4 bases and J dropped 2 bases, with 11 bases sitting between them. This CDR3 has 14 residues. The germline gives CDR1 SGHVS, CDR2 FNYEAQ. CDR3 sequence (DNA): TGTGCCAGCAGCTACAGGGAAAGTAACACTGAAGCTTTCTTT. This codes for CASSYRESNTEAFF. Full variable domain (remainder filled in from reference TRBV7-6 and TRBJ1-1): GAGVSQSPRYKVTKRGQDVALRCDPISGHVSLYWYRQALGQGPEFLTYFNYEAQQDKSGLPNDRFSAERPEGSISTLTIQRTEQRDSAMYRCASSYRESNTEAFFGQGTRLTVV.

The genes are TRBV9 and TRBJ1-3; TRBD1 aligns across 7 bases. There are 14 residues in the CDR3. The ends lost 4 bases at V and 3 bases at J; junction bases unmatched: 4. CDR1 is SGDLS, CDR2 YYNGEE, per germline. The CDR3 DNA follows: TGTGCCAGCAGCCTCCAGGGGGGTGGAAACACCATATATTTT. Residues: CASSLQGGGNTIYF.

The chain's CDR3 is CASSIQDRSEGYTF. Here the CDR3 DNA reads TGTGCCAGCAGCATCCAGGACAGGTCGGAGGGCTACACCTTC. The V and J genes are TRBV7-9 and TRBJ1-2; 7 bases are a match to TRBD1. The trim removed 5 bases at V and 8 bases at J, leaving 11 bases unmatched. The germline V gene has CDR1 SEHNR and CDR2 FQNEAQ (reference sequence). The CDR3 length is 14 residues.